This T cell receptor (beta chain) was captured by sequencing in a study of sequential checkpoint blockade in melanoma. Study-wide context: Arm A got nivolumab then ipilimumab; arm B the reverse, 1:1. After both sequences, patients received maintenance nivolumab.

The method was immunoSEQ multiplex PCR; TCRdb's version includes in-frame clones alone and lacks a portion of them. The table lists some 21,000 clones, about 82% of them singletons. Trimming removed 5 bases at V and 4 bases at J, with 17 bases between. This CDR3 has 15 amino acids. Germline CDR1 SGHAT, CDR2 FQNNGV. Treatment reported: randomized to nivolumab then ipilimumab (arm A) or the reverse (arm B). None of the patients previously received DNA-damaging chemotherapy. Live CD3+CD8+ CD19− CD56− cells were sorted from PBMCs. The TCR was taken from a human donor with melanoma. The material sequenced was CD8+ T cells sorted from blood (inferred from file names), taken from a patient given nivolumab and ipilimumab in sequence. V and J are TRBV11-2 and TRBJ2-5; D perhaps matches TRBD2 (6 bases). The CDR3 DNA sequence: TGTGCCAGCAGCCGCCCGAGGGAGGTCGGAGAGACCCAGTACTTC. This codes for CASSRPREVGETQYF.